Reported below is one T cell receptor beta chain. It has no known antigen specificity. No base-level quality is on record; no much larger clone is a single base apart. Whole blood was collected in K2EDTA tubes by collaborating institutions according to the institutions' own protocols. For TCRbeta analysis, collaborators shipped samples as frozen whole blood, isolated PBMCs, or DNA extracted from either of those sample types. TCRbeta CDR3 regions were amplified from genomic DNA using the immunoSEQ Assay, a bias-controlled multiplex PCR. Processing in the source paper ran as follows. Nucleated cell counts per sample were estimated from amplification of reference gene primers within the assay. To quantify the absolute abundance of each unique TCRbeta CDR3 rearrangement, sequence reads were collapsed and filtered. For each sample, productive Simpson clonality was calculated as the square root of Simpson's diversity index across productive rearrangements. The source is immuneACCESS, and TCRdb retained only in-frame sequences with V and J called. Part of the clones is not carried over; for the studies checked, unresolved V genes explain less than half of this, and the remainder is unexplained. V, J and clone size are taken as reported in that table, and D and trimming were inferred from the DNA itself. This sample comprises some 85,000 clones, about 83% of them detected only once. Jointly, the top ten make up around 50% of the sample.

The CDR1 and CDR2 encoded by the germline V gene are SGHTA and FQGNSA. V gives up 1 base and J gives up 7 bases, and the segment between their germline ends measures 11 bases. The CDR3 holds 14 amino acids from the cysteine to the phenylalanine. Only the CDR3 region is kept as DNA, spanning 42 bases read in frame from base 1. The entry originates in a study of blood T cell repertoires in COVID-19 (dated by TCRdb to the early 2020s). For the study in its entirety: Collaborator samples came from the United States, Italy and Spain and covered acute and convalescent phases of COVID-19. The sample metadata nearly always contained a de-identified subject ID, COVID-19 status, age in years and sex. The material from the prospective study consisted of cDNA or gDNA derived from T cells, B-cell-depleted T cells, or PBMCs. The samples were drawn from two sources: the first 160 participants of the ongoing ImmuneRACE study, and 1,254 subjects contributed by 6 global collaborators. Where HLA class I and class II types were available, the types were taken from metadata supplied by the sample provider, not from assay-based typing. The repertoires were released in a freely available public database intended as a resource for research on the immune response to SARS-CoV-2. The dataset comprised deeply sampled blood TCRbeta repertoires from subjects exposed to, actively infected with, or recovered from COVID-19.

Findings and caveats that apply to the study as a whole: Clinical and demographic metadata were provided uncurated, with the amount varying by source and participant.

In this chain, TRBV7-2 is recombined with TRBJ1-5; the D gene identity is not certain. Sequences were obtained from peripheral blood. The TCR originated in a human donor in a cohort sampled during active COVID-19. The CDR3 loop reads CASSLGRKTQPQHF. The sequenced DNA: TGTGCCAGCAGCTTAGGGAGGAAGACGCAGCCCCAGCATTTT. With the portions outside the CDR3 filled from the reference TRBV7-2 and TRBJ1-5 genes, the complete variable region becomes GAGVSQSPSNKVTEKGKDVELRCDPISGHTALYWYRQSLGQGLEFLIYFQGNSAPDKSGLPSDRFSAERTGGSVSTLTIQRTQQEDSAVYLCASSLGRKTQPQHFGDGTRLSIL.